These 15 T cell receptor beta chains came from one sample sequenced in a study of CD8+CD57+ T cells in acquired aplastic anemia. The authors sequenced patients whose flow cytometry had shown CD8+CD57+ cell expansion. Genomic DNA served as template for TCR beta VDJ and CDR3 profiling. TCRdb independently ran MiXCR on the reads; one entry per CDR3 protein. This sample has about 120,000 distinct CDR3 sequences, with 55% to 60% found just once. Sequencing was performed on sorted CD4+, CD8+, or CD8+CD57+ T cells (not recorded which) from PBMCs. The receptors were gathered from a human donor with aplastic anemia.

This chain's CDR3 is CASSSRWGELFF. The CDR3 region has the DNA TGTGCCAGCAGCTCCCGGTGGGGGGAGCTGTTTTTT. The J gene is TRBJ2-2, the V gene TRBV7-8, with D unresolved. This CDR3 spans 12 amino acids. The germline gives CDR1 SGHVS, CDR2 FQNEAQ. V gave up 4 bases and J gave up 8 bases, with 8 bases separating them.

CDR3 nucleotide sequence: TGCGCCAGCGGGGACCGCTGGGGCAATGAGCAGTTCTTC. Translated, it gives CASGDRWGNEQFF. The chain has TRBV10-1 and TRBJ2-1; D tentatively reads TRBD1 or TRBD2 (5 bases each). V was clipped by 8 bases and J by 6 bases, with 14 bases between them. Germline-derived CDR1 and CDR2 are WNHNN and SYGVQD (reference sequence). The CDR3 is 13 residues long.

The chain joins TRBV10-1 to TRBJ2-1; D remains unclear. Per the germline V gene, CDR1 is WNHNN and CDR2 is SYGVQD (reference sequence). V lost 8 bases to trimming and J lost 9 bases, with 8 bases between them. The CDR3 loop spans 10 amino acids. In DNA, the CDR3 is TGCGCCAGCTCACTTGGTGAGCAGTTCTTC. Translating gives CASSLGEQFF.

This clonotype was counted between two and nine times. The genes are TRBV27 and TRBJ2-7; D ambiguous. Germline V lookup: CDR1 MNHEY, CDR2 SMNVEV (reference sequence). With 2 bases removed from V and 1 base from J, the gap between germline ends came to 12 bases. This CDR3 contains 15 residues. CDR3 DNA sequence: TGTGCCAGCAGTTTAAGAGGTGTCGAGTCCTACGAGCAGTACTTC. It yields the protein CASSLRGVESYEQYF.

This chain joins TRBV27 and TRBJ2-2; D not resolved. V shed 0 bases and J shed 1 base, with 6 bases lying between them. CDR3 length: 15 amino acids. Germline assignment: CDR1 MNHEY and CDR2 SMNVEV (reference sequence). CDR3 sequence (DNA): TGTGCCAGCAGTTTATCGTTGGGGAACACCGGGGAGCTGTTTTTT. Translated: CASSLSLGNTGELFF.

The chain combines TRBV7-2 with TRBJ1-5; unclear D gene. This CDR3 comprises 14 residues. Germline loops: CDR1 SGHTA, CDR2 FQGNSA. V was cut by 3 bases and J by 7 bases, with 13 bases left in between. The CDR3 sequence is CASSFTPVGQPQHF. The CDR3 DNA is TGTGCCAGCAGCTTCACCCCAGTGGGCCAGCCCCAGCATTTT. The variable domain in full, with the rest retrieved from reference TRBV7-2 and TRBJ1-5, is GAGVSQSPSNKVTEKGKDVELRCDPISGHTALYWYRQSLGQGLEFLIYFQGNSAPDKSGLPSDRFSAERTGGSVSTLTIQRTQQEDSAVYLCASSFTPVGQPQHFGDGTRLSIL.

This sequence joins TRBV7-2 and TRBJ2-7; TRBD2 aligns across 11 bases. This CDR3 contains 17 residues. V trimming: 0 bases; J trimming: 6 bases; junction bases outside the gene matches: 10. Germline-derived CDR1 and CDR2 are SGHTA and FQGNSA. In DNA, the CDR3 is TGTGCCAGCAGCTTAGCCTATTTAGCTAGCGGGAGGAGCGAGCAGTACTTC. Encoded protein: CASSLAYLASGRSEQYF.

The V gene is TRBV19, the J gene TRBJ2-1; D is uncertain. V was shortened by 5 bases and J by 8 bases, with 16 bases between the two germline ends. This CDR3 has 14 amino acids. Germline V CDR1 and CDR2: LNHDA, SQIVND (reference sequence). The CDR3 bases are TGTGCCAGTAGTGAATTCGCCGGGTCTCATGAGCAGTTCTTC. It translates to CASSEFAGSHEQFF.

The CDR3 here is CASRQLGAAPPLHF. The DNA for the CDR3 is TGTGCCAGCAGACAGCTGGGGGCCGCCCCACCCCTCCACTTT. This chain joins TRBV27 and TRBJ1-6; a possible D gene is TRBD1 (6 bases). Trimming cost V 6 bases and J 11 bases, with 17 bases left between them. This CDR3 has 14 amino acids. The germline CDR1 and CDR2 sequences are MNHEY and SMNVEV (reference sequence).

This rearrangement joins TRBV5-6 to TRBJ1-4, with D perhaps matching TRBD1 (6 bases). Germline V CDR1 and CDR2: SGHDT, YYEEEE. The CDR3 is made up of 16 amino acids. Trimming stripped 4 bases from V and 7 bases from J, with 20 bases between. The CDR3 sequence: CASSIDPGQRSEKLFF. In DNA form, the CDR3 reads TGTGCCAGCAGCATCGATCCGGGACAACGGAGTGAAAAACTGTTTTTT.

The chain has TRBV25-1 and TRBJ1-2; possibly TRBD1 for D (5 bases). The length of the CDR3 is 14 residues. Germline V gene lookup returns CDR1 MGHDK and CDR2 SYGVNS. Trimming stripped 5 bases from V and 3 bases from J, with 13 bases between. CDR3 DNA sequence: TGTGCCAGCAGTAAGCGGGGAGGGGACTATGGCTACACCTTC. It encodes CASSKRGGDYGYTF.

Only a few counts were recorded for this clonotype. The chain couples TRBV29-1 to TRBJ2-7; tentative D call: TRBD1 (5 bases). The V and J ends lost 1 base and 5 bases respectively, with 12 bases between them. The CDR3 spans 13 residues. Germline CDR1 SQVTM, CDR2 ANQGSEA. The CDR3 spells CSVEGQGINEQYF. CDR3 DNA: TGCAGCGTTGAAGGTCAGGGTATCAACGAGCAGTACTTC.

The chain joins TRBV7-7 to TRBJ2-5; TRBD1 aligns across 7 bases. CDR1 is SSHAT and CDR2 is FNYEAQ in the germline V gene (reference sequence). Unmatched junction bases numbered 4, after V lost 5 bases and J lost 4 bases. This CDR3 has 13 amino acids. CDR3 sequence reads: CASSIGTVETQYF. CDR3 in DNA: TGTGCCAGCAGCATCGGGACAGTAGAGACCCAGTACTTC.

Here the CDR3 DNA reads TGTGCCAGCAGTACCCAGGGGGCGCGATCTGAAGCTTTCTTT. This codes for CASSTQGARSEAFF. The V gene is TRBV12-3 or TRBV12-4, the J gene TRBJ1-1; 8 positions agree with TRBD1. Trimming removed 5 bases from V and 6 bases from J; junction bases left unmatched: 8. This CDR3 comprises 14 residues.

In regard to this clonotype: One end of the junction does not line up with germline, which may come from a read error. This chain uses TRBV5-1 with TRBJ2-5; 7 bases line up with TRBD2. The V gene's germline CDR1 is SGHRS and CDR2 YFSETQ. The CDR3 runs to 14 residues. CDR3 region: CASSGGTTEETQHF. In DNA form, the CDR3 reads TGCGCCAGCAGCGGGGGGACTACGGAAGAGACCCAGCACTTC.